The 6 T cell receptor beta chains listed next were all sequenced from one sample in a study of blood T cell repertoires in COVID-19. The assay was immunoSEQ multiplex PCR, and TCRdb's table has in-frame clones only and misses some. This sample has some 250,000 clones, with less than 85% found just once. The sequenced sample was peripheral blood. These TCRs come from a woman younger than 35 with acute or convalescent COVID-19.

V gene TRBV19 combines with J gene TRBJ2-6, with D tentatively TRBD2 (6 bases). The CDR3 is 15 amino acids. V was pared by 6 bases and J by 0 bases, with 9 bases between. CDR1 is LNHDA and CDR2 is SQIVND in the germline V gene (reference sequence). The CDR3: CASSGGDSGANVLTF. CDR3 in DNA: TGTGCCAGTAGCGGCGGGGACTCTGGGGCCAACGTCCTGACTTTC.

This clone was counted a few times. This chain uses TRBV7-9 with TRBJ1-5; tentatively, D is TRBD1 (5 bases). This CDR3 region has 14 residues. Germline CDR1 reads SEHNR; CDR2 reads FQNEAQ (reference sequence). Trimming pared 5 bases from V and 6 bases from J, leaving 14 bases between. The CDR3 reads CASSPDISSQPQHF. CDR3 DNA sequence: TGTGCCAGCAGCCCGGACATCTCGTCTCAGCCCCAGCATTTT.

The chain joins TRBV3-1 (or the pseudogene TRBV3-2) to TRBJ1-1; a weak D match, TRBD1 (5 bases). Deletions cut 0 bases from V and 5 bases from J, with 16 bases between. Germline CDR1 LGHDT, CDR2 YNNKEL (reference sequence). CDR3 length: 16 residues. CDR3 in amino acids: CASSQESRRRGTEAFF. For the CDR3, the DNA is TGTGCCAGCAGCCAAGAGTCCCGGCGCCGGGGGACTGAAGCTTTCTTT.

As regards this clone: The same CDR3 also results from other DNA sequences found in this sample. This chain links TRBV10-2 with TRBJ2-7, with TRBD2 matching over 9 bases. V trimming: 0 bases; J trimming: 6 bases; junction bases outside the gene matches: 6. This CDR3 is 15 amino acids long. The germline V gene encodes CDR1 WSHSY and CDR2 SAAADI. The CDR3 loop is CASSESPSGIGEQYF. CDR3 bases: TGCGCCAGCAGTGAGTCGCCTAGCGGGATCGGCGAGCAGTACTTC.

The chain joins TRBV7-8 to TRBJ1-2, with 7 bases that match TRBD1. V was clipped by 5 bases and J by 8 bases; unmatched bases: 11. CDR3 length equals 14 residues. The germline gives CDR1 SGHVS, CDR2 FQNEAQ. DNA of the CDR3: TGTGCCAGCAGCGCACAGGGGATATTATACGGCTACACCTTC. This gives the protein CASSAQGILYGYTF.

This clone appeared a single time. The chain carries TRBV6-5 and TRBJ1-6; 7 positions agree with TRBD1. V lost 4 bases, J lost 9 bases, and 3 bases stayed unmatched. Per germline, CDR1 MNHEY and CDR2 SVGAGI. The CDR3 consists of 13 residues. The DNA for the CDR3 is TGTGCCAGCAGTTTCACAGGGGTTTCACCCCTCCACTTT. Its protein is CASSFTGVSPLHF.